This record concerns one T cell receptor beta chain sequence. Germline V gene data show CDR1 as LGHDT and CDR2 as YNNKEL (reference sequence). There are 16 residues in the CDR3. V was pared by 2 bases and J by 0 bases, with 2 bases of the junction left unmatched. The data originate from a study of blood T cell repertoires in COVID-19. Study overall: The study drew acute and convalescent COVID-19 samples from the United States, Italy and Spain. From T cells, B-cell-depleted T cells, or PBMCs came the material, which was cDNA or gDNA.

As processed by the authors: Nucleated cell counts were estimated from reference gene primer amplification. TCRdb's table, derived via immunoSEQ multiplex PCR, lists solely in-frame clones and lacks some. V and J calls and clone size are those listed in that table; D and trimming were worked out from the DNA. The table shows 52,000 or so clones, with over 90% occurring only once. The clonotype originates from a man in his fifties or sixties with acute or convalescent COVID-19. This chain links TRBV3-1 (or the pseudogene TRBV3-2) with TRBJ2-2; the match to TRBD1 covers 8 bases. Sequenced material: peripheral blood. CDR3 residues: CASSQRTGPNTGELFF. Here the CDR3 DNA reads TGTGCCAGCAGCCAACGGACAGGGCCGAACACCGGGGAGCTGTTTTTT.